These 19 T cell receptor beta chains were sequenced from one sample in a study of vaccination effects on CD4 cells after COVID-19 (dated by TCRdb to between 2021 and 2023). Library generation was performed with the immunoSEQ multiplex PCR assay. This immuneACCESS table, as held by TCRdb, lists in-frame sequences with V and J called but not all clones. Of the missing ones, under half trace to an unresolved V gene in checked studies; the others have no known cause. This sample comprises 70,000 to 95,000 clones, 74% of them detected only once. Together, the top ten hold approximately 1.7% of the sample. Their antigens remain unidentified. The ViraFEST assay stimulated PBMC with viral peptide pools and then used TCR sequencing to identify antigen-specific CD4+ T cell clonotypes by expansion. After about 10 days of culture, CD4+ T cells were isolated with the EasySep CD4+ T cell isolation kit. Here the sequenced sample was CD4+ T cells from PBMCs cultured with HCoV-229E spike peptides, taken before COVID-19 vaccination. The label giving this sample's cell subset or site can be read as: HCoV-229E spike overlapping peptide pool stimulation. Receptor source: a human donor who received a COVID-19 vaccine.

The rearrangement uses TRBV9 and TRBJ1-5; D gene ambiguous. V lost 4 bases and J 2 bases, leaving 13 bases between the germline ends. CDR3 length: 15 residues. CDR1 is SGDLS and CDR2 is YYNGEE in the germline V gene. Here the CDR3 DNA reads TGTGCCAGCAGCCCGCTGGAGGGCGGCAATCAGCCCCAGCATTTT. Its translation is CASSPLEGGNQPQHF.

The chain combines TRBV5-6 with TRBJ2-7, with D unclear. This CDR3 contains 13 residues. The germline gives CDR1 SGHDT, CDR2 YYEEEE. Trimming took off 3 bases at V and 7 bases at J, with 14 bases between the two ends. This CDR3 reads CASSSQAVFEQYV. The CDR3 nucleotides are TGTGCCAGCAGCTCCCAAGCCGTTTTTGAGCAGTACGTC.

The chain is built from TRBV28 and TRBJ2-3; 8 positions agree with TRBD2. The CDR3 contains 15 residues. The V gene end was trimmed by 2 bases and the J gene end by 0 bases; junction bases not matched to a gene: 1. Germline assignment: CDR1 MDHEN and CDR2 SYDVKM. CDR3 residues: CASSLQRGSTDTQYF. As DNA, the CDR3 is TGTGCCAGCAGTTTACAGCGGGGGAGCACAGATACGCAGTATTTT.

This chain links TRBV5-8 with TRBJ1-4, with no clear D. Germline assignment: CDR1 SGHTS and CDR2 YDEGEE. The CDR3 loop spans 16 amino acids. V was cut by 4 bases and J by 2 bases, with 15 bases left in between. The CDR3 loop is CASSPETGATNEKLFF. The DNA for the CDR3 is TGTGCCAGCAGCCCAGAAACCGGTGCTACTAATGAAAAACTGTTTTTT.

The table lists this clone with a few counts. The chain couples TRBV7-3 to TRBJ2-7; D gene ambiguous. The CDR3 spans 10 residues. V lost 4 bases, J lost 12 bases, and 10 bases lay in between. CDR1 is SGHTA, CDR2 FQGTGA, per germline. The CDR3 loop reads CASSSPMPYV. The CDR3 DNA follows: TGTGCCAGCAGCTCCCCTATGCCGTACGTC.

This rearrangement joins TRBV30 to TRBJ1-1; tentatively, D is TRBD1 (5 bases). CDR3 length: 17 residues. Trimming removed 1 base from V and 5 bases from J, with 23 bases in between. Germline V CDR1 and CDR2: GTSNPN, SVGIG (reference sequence). CDR3 sequence reads: CAWSASRPGTAGTEAFF. The CDR3 nucleotides are TGTGCCTGGAGTGCCTCCCGGCCCGGGACGGCCGGAACTGAAGCTTTCTTT.

This chain uses TRBV9 with TRBJ2-6; D unclear. V was shortened by 3 bases and J by 0 bases, with 7 bases between the two germline ends. The CDR3 spans 15 residues. Germline CDR1 reads SGDLS; CDR2 reads YYNGEE. The CDR3, as DNA: TGTGCCAGCAGCGCCGAAGGCTCTGGGGCCAACGTCCTGACTTTC. Its translation is CASSAEGSGANVLTF.

The rearrangement links TRBV6-4 to TRBJ1-3; D gene uncertain. This CDR3 has 15 amino acids. Between the trimmed V and J ends, which lost 5 bases and 0 bases, there was a span of 11 bases. Per germline, CDR1 MRHNA and CDR2 SNTAGT. The DNA for the CDR3 is TGTGCCAGCAGTTCCGACGGGGACTCTGGAAACACCATATATTTT. Encoded protein: CASSSDGDSGNTIYF.

The rearrangement uses TRBV19 and TRBJ1-1, with 7 bases aligning to TRBD1. The germline V gene encodes CDR1 LNHDA and CDR2 SQIVND (reference sequence). The V segment lost 7 bases and the J segment 1 base; nucleotides outside the gene matches: 6. The CDR3 length is 14 residues. The CDR3 DNA sequence: TGTGCCAGTAAAGGGGACAGACAGAACACTGAAGCTTTCTTT. Its translation: CASKGDRQNTEAFF.

The chain links TRBV5-1 to TRBJ2-3; D gene uncertain. Trimming cost V 3 bases and J 0 bases, with 11 bases left between them. Germline V lookup: CDR1 SGHRS, CDR2 YFSETQ. CDR3 length: 15 amino acids. CDR3 sequence reads: CASSSLTGSTDTQYF. CDR3 coding DNA: TGCGCCAGCAGCTCGTTGACTGGAAGCACAGATACGCAGTATTTT.

This chain joins TRBV6-6 and TRBJ1-2, with 11 bases identical to TRBD1. CDR3 length: 17 amino acids. The V and J ends lost 5 bases and 5 bases, in that order; junction bases with no gene match: 13. Per the germline V gene, CDR1 is MNHNY and CDR2 is SVGAGI (reference sequence). CDR3 nucleotides: TGTGCCAGCAGTCCGGGACAGGGGGTTCCCGGATGGTATGGCTACACCTTC. This encodes CASSPGQGVPGWYGYTF.

In its sample, this clone was seen a few times. This sequence joins TRBV11-2 and TRBJ2-1; D may be TRBD2 (5 bases). The CDR3 contains 15 residues. Trimming removed 0 bases at V and 1 base at J, with 7 bases between. Germline assignment: CDR1 SGHAT and CDR2 FQNNGV. The DNA of the CDR3 is TGTGCCAGCAGCTTAGACCGGGGTTCCTACAATGAGCAGTTCTTC. Translation: CASSLDRGSYNEQFF.

The gene calls are TRBV29-1 and TRBJ2-5; D ambiguous. Germline CDR1 and CDR2: SQVTM and ANQGSEA. The CDR3 totals 15 residues. V was trimmed by 4 bases and J by 3 bases, leaving 18 bases between them. This chain's CDR3 is CSVVVRPELKETQYF. The CDR3, as DNA: TGCAGCGTTGTCGTCCGTCCCGAACTGAAAGAGACCCAGTACTTC. Based on the CDR3 plus reference TRBV29-1 and TRBJ2-5, the full variable domain is SAVISQKPSRDICQRGTSLTIQCQVDSQVTMMFWYRQQPGQSLTLIATANQGSEATYESGFVIDKFPISRPNLTFSTLTVSNMSPEDSSIYLCSVVVRPELKETQYFGPGTRLLVL.

The chain uses TRBV11-2 and TRBJ1-2, with 8 bases identical to TRBD1. With 5 bases clipped from V and 8 bases from J, the junction kept 10 bases outside the gene matches. There are 14 residues in the CDR3. Per germline, CDR1 SGHAT and CDR2 FQNNGV. CDR3 in DNA: TGTGCCAGCAGCATGGACAGGGCAACGGAGGGCTACACCTTC. Its translation is CASSMDRATEGYTF.

In this sample, this clone turned up once. This chain links TRBV5-1 with TRBJ2-5; weak D call: TRBD2 (7 bases). From germline, CDR1 is SGHRS and CDR2 YFSETQ. This CDR3 spans 16 amino acids. With 0 bases removed from V and 5 bases from J, the gap between germline ends came to 17 bases. As DNA, the CDR3 is TGCGCCAGCAGCTTGGCTACACAGGGAGGGAGTGAGACCCAGTACTTC. It codes for CASSLATQGGSETQYF.

CDR3 bases: TGTGCCAGTGGGGGACAGGGGAGAGTGGGAGATACGCAGTATTTT. Encoded protein: CASGGQGRVGDTQYF. This chain links TRBV19 with TRBJ2-3, with TRBD1 identical over 10 bases. Germline CDR1 LNHDA, CDR2 SQIVND (reference sequence). The CDR3 is 15 amino acids. With V trimmed by 8 bases and J by 5 bases, 10 bases remained unmatched.

This clone was observed a few times. This chain joins TRBV7-2 and TRBJ1-1; 8 bases agree with TRBD1. V trimming: 4 bases; J trimming: 3 bases; junction bases outside the gene matches: 4. The length of the CDR3 is 14 residues. In germline, CDR1 is SGHTA, CDR2 FQGNSA. This chain's CDR3 is CASSSGQGYTEAFF. As DNA, the CDR3 is TGTGCCAGCAGCTCCGGACAGGGCTACACTGAAGCTTTCTTT.

The chain combines TRBV18 with TRBJ2-3; D gene ambiguous. V was clipped by 3 bases and J by 5 bases, with 12 bases between them. CDR1 and CDR2 from the germline V gene are KGHSH and LQKENI. The CDR3 runs to 14 residues. The CDR3 sequence is CASSPQHSGDTQYF. The CDR3 bases are TGTGCCAGCTCACCGCAACACTCCGGAGATACGCAGTATTTT.

As for this clone: This sample includes further DNA sequences coding for the same CDR3. The V gene is TRBV3-1 (or the pseudogene TRBV3-2), the J gene TRBJ2-1; D uncertain. CDR1 is LGHDT and CDR2 is YNNKEL in the germline V gene (reference sequence). The CDR3 extends over 18 amino acids. Deletions cut 4 bases from V and 0 bases from J, with 19 bases between. This CDR3 is CASSRPNRSPSSYNEQFF. Written as DNA, the CDR3 is TGTGCCAGCAGCCGCCCGAACCGGTCCCCTAGCTCCTACAATGAGCAGTTCTTC.